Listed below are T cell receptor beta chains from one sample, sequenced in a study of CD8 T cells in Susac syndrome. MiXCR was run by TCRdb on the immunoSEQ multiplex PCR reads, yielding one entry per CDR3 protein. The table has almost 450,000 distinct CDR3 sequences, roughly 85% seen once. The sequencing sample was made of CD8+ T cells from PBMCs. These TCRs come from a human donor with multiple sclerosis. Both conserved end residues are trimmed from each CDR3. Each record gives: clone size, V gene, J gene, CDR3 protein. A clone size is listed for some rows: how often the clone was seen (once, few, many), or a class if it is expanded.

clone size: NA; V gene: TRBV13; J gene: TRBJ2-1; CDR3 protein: ASRKRASGRNEQF
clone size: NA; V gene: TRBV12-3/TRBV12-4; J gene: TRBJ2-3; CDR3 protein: ASSHSGGAADTQY
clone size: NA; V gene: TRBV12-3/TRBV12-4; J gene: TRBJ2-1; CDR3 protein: ATKHRDRTNEQF
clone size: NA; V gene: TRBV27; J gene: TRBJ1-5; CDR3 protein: ASSFGGAAQPQH
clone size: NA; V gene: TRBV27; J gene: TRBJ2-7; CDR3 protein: ASSFDYKRSGYYEQY
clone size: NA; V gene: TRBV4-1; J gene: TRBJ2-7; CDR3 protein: ASSQDFKGASAYEQY
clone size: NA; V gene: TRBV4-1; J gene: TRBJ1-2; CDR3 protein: ASSQLQGANYGYT
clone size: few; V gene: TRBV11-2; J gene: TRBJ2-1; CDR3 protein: ASGKNEQF
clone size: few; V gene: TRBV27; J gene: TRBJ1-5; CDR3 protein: ASSMSPGDQPQH
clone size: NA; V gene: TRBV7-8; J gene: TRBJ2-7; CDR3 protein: ASSHPASGGASGQY
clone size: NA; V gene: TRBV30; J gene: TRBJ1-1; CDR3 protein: ACDEGVNRGTEAF
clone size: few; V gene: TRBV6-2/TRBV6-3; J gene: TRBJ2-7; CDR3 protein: ASGWGTPRDEQY
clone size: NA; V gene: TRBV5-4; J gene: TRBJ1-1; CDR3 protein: ASSYRTGGNTEAF
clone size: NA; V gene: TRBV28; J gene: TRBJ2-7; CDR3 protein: ASSLWGDRVTYEQY
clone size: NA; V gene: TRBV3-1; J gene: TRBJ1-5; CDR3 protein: ASSQPSGAGQPQH
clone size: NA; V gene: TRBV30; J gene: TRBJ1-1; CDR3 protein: AWRLQGAWTEAF
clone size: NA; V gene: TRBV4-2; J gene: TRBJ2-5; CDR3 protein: ASSPKGQGAIEETQY
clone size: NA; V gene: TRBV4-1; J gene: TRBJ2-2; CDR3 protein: ASSQVSAPGGELF
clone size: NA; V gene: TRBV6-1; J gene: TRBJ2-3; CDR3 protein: ASIPFGLTTDTQY
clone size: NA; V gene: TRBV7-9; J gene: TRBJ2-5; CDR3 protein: ASSLIGQGKETQY
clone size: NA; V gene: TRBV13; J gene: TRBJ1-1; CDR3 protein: ASSLGHLSRGGTDTEAF
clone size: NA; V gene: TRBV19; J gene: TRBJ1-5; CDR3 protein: ASMTGEGNQPQH
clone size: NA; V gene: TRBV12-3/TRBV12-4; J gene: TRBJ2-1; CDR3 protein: ASGTGAGNEQF
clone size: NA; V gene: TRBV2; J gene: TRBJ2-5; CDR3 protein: ASVKSNQETQY
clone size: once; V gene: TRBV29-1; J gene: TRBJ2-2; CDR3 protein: SGGTGELF
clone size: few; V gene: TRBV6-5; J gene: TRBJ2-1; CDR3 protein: ASSPTVRNEQF
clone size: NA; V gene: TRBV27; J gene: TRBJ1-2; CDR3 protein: ASSFNEASSGYT
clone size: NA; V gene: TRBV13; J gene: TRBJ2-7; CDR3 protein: ASSLYPYEQY
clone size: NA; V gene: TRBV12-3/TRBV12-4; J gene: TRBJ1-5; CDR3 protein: ASSPEGSPYSNQPQH